This T cell receptor (beta chain) came from a study of cytomegalovirus exposure and HLA in healthy donors (dated by TCRdb to 2016 to 2017). Broadly, across the study: According to an earlier analysis of a few hundred of the donors, about 180 million T cells yielded 117 million unique TCR beta sequences and 276 Gb of sequence data. About 300 gigabases of sequencing data and 75 million to 85 million unique TCR sequences made up an early release that covered over 550 HLA-typed donors. Among the roughly 430 genotyped donors, 81% belonged to the genetic ancestry cluster associated with self-reported Caucasian donors. The aim of the study was to test whether cataloging public T cell receptors could identify signatures of past pathogen exposure. The study profiled the T cell repertoires of 550 to 700 subjects by immunosequencing and related them to cytomegalovirus serostatus. In addition to the first cohort of 650 to 800 subjects, a separate validation cohort of some 120 different subjects was used. To predict cytomegalovirus infection status, the study brought together high-throughput TCR immunosequencing, statistical association of individual TCRs with disease status, and machine learning. A later analysis re-analyzed previously published TCR beta repertoires from several hundred donors and added high-resolution HLA genotyping to study TCR occurrence patterns. Rather than drawing on any new phenotypic data, the later analysis identified candidate immune exposures from TCR beta sequences and the way those sequences occurred across donors. To decide whether each TCR beta V gene segment behaved as functional or pseudogenic, an earlier analysis of some 580 of the donors relied on high-throughput TCR beta sequencing. Donor age, sex, ethnicity and CMV serostatus were collected together with the repertoire data. A later genetic analysis used genome-wide SNP genotypes for 398 of the 666 donors, treating that subset as a discovery cohort. Every discovery cohort repertoire had been produced on one sequencing platform. HLA typing covered class I and class II loci at four-digit resolution. Typing coverage varied by locus: roughly 629-640 donors for A, B, C, DRB1 and DQB1; about 520 for DQA1; more than 600 for DPA1; approximately 470 for DPB1. About five DR-DQ haplotypes were handled as single units for association and clustering because linkage in the cohort was strong. Among over 350 genotyped donors of the cohort, an average of 235,054 unique TCR beta nucleotide sequences were sequenced per donor, roughly 20% of them non-productive. Here is what the overall study found, with its caveats: A further reported finding was that TCR beta sequences accurately predicted the HLA-A and HLA-B alleles for most subjects in the first cohort. Some IMGT-functional V segments, including TRBV6-2 and TRBV6-3, could not be told apart with the 87-base-pair reads, so those segments were excluded. The cohort was sequenced for TCR beta chains only, and without alpha or paired-chain data the features that could be detected were limited. Strong co-occurrence of HLA alleles, especially DR and DQ, made assigning TCR associations to individual alleles difficult. V-gene and J-gene trimming of TCR beta chains was associated with a missense DCLRE1C variant in a later genetic analysis, and the association was replicated in an independent cohort. Because some donors lacked HLA typing at each locus, the association tests relied only on the typed subset. Sequencing depth was assumed to be roughly uniform across donors in the presence/absence analyses, though that assumption may not hold. A later analysis found that TCR association rates varied across HLA loci, with DRB1 alleles showing the most associated TCRs and HLA-C alleles the fewest. A cluster of highly shared sequence variants was judged likely to be a technical artifact of the sequencing pipeline. In vitro tests confirmed that a few of the cytomegalovirus-associated TCR beta chains recognize cytomegalovirus antigens. According to a later analysis, parvovirus B19, influenza, CMV and Epstein-Barr virus appeared linked to several top co-occurrence clusters. Because counts were too low, about 18 rarely observed V segments, including chromosome 9 orphons, were left out of the earlier analysis of 500 to 750 of the donors. Linkage disequilibrium might explain the correlated functional status among segregating V segments, but an unknown experimental factor could not be ruled out. In both the original and validation cohorts, the classifier was reported to diagnose cytomegalovirus status with high specificity and sensitivity. Across donors, most TCR sequences were observed very rarely, whereas some public TCRs were present in many individuals. It was suggested by the authors that the approach could potentially be generalized to other disease states and immunological phenotypes. A total of 150 or so TCR beta chains were listed by the study as associated with cytomegalovirus. According to a later genetic analysis, donors in an Asian-associated ancestry cluster had fewer N-insertions in productive TCRs than the approximately 710-donor mean. Immune exposure information for the cohort was limited to CMV serostatus. According to a later analysis, most CMV-associated TCR beta chains appeared to be HLA-restricted, and the HLA associations seemed to be driven largely by CMV exposure. At a false discovery rate of 0.05, a later analysis linked about 17,000 TCR beta sequences to specific HLA alleles. In an earlier analysis of 500 to 650 of the donors, most TCR beta V segments appeared in productive rearrangements about 90% or about 30% of the time, broadly matching IMGT annotations. A later analysis found that HLA-associated TCR beta chains were more clonally expanded and had lower generation probabilities than equally common non-associated chains.

The cohort consisted of hundreds of healthy bone marrow donors. At the time of sampling, every cohort member was nominally healthy, though immune exposures that went unrecorded were likely present. The donor tested CMV seronegative and was one of the 352 seronegative cohort members. Every donor gave a peripheral blood sample, and the peripheral blood mononuclear cells from that sample were used for TCR beta sequencing. The Qiagen DNeasy Blood Extraction Kit was used to extract genomic DNA from the blood cell samples. The library was generated by the immunoSEQ multiplex PCR assay. For the multiplex PCR, a mixture combining 60 forward primers for TCR Vbeta segments and 13 reverse primers for TCR Jbeta segments was used. A multiplex PCR assay on genomic DNA amplified the CDR3 region of rearranged TCR beta genes. On the Illumina HiSeq System, the amplified TCR beta libraries were sequenced as 87-base-pair reads. From the authors' description of their analysis: Across the roughly 670 repertoires, a later analysis counted 80 million or so unique TCR beta chains, 9.5 million to 13 million of which were shared by at least two donors. A nearest-neighbor algorithm error-corrected the raw reads and collapsed the reads into unique sequences, merging closely related sequences to remove PCR and sequencing errors. To assign V, D and J gene segments, CDR3 sequences were aligned to IMGT reference sequences. For a sequence to be retained, a match of at least six nucleotides was required to both a V gene segment and a J gene segment. Rearrangements were classified as productive when the CDR3 lacked stop codons and remained in frame with V and J, and all other rearrangements were classified as non-productive. CDR3 was defined by IMGT convention, running from the second conserved V-encoded cysteine to the conserved J-encoded phenylalanine. The earlier analysis of 450 to 750 of the donors excluded any sequence lacking an unambiguous match to a single V gene segment. An earlier analysis of a few hundred of the donors classified V segments as functional when productive rearrangements were above 56.7% and as segregating when the standard deviation between donors was above 5%. To diagnose cytomegalovirus status from the catalog of TCR beta chain sequences, a statistical classification framework was built. In a later analysis, V and J genes were assigned by comparing TCR nucleotide sequences against IMGT/GENE-DB human TR gene sequences. The TCRdist pipeline was used in a later analysis to assign CDR3 sequences and most-parsimonious VDJ recombination scenarios. In a later analysis, each TCR beta chain was defined by its CDR3 amino acid sequence together with its V-gene family, and reads without a unique V-gene family were excluded. As a way to deal with suspected cross-contamination and a sequencing artifact, a later analysis dropped approximately 570 nucleotide sequences that were highly shared and had low generation probability. In a later analysis, a clonal expansion index for each public chain was calculated from normalized within-repertoire ranks of inferred template counts. A later analysis computed generation probabilities with a VDJ recombination model fitted to out-of-frame rearrangements, and checked the results against IGoR. In a later analysis, TCR-TCR, TCR-HLA and TCR-CMV co-occurrence was scored with hypergeometric tests, and a repertoire-size bias correction was applied to TCR pairs. In a later analysis, false discovery rates were estimated by permuting HLA or CMV assignments 20 times. In a later analysis, co-occurring TCRs were grouped using DBSCAN, and TCRdist sequence similarity was added for clustering within HLA-allele-positive subsets. Repertoires with fewer than 30,000 or more than 120,000 public chains were left out of co-occurrence clustering, as were five repertoires with anomalous nucleotide sharing. This immuneACCESS table, as held by TCRdb, lists in-frame sequences with V and J called but not all clones. Of the missing ones, under half trace to an unresolved V gene in checked studies; the others have no known cause. V, J and clone size are those of that table, while D and trimming were read from the DNA. This sample's table has entries for more than 130,000 clones. The leading ten clones occupy 2% to 3% of the sample.

On this clone itself: It has no known antigen specificity.

The CDR3, from cysteine to phenylalanine, totals 16 residues. The retained sequence is limited to the CDR3, 48 bases, with the frame set at the first base. The germline V gene provides CDR1 SGDLS and CDR2 YYNGEE. At the junction V is shortened by 1 base and J by 5 bases; bases outside the gene matches: 5. This TCR was sampled from a man aged 40-50 years in good health and CMV-seronegative. Sequencing was performed on PBMCs. The receptor chain draws on TRBV9 and TRBJ2-3, and 12 bases in between align with TRBD2. The DNA sequence is given as TGTGCCAGCAGCGTAACCGGACTAGCGGGAAGAGATACGCAGTATTTT. It encodes CASSVTGLAGRDTQYF.